The rows below give T cell receptor beta chains drawn from one sample of a study of T-cell reconstitution after alpha-beta-depleted transplantation in children. TCRdb fed the PCR reads into MiXCR, producing one record per CDR3 protein. Found here are some 460,000 distinct CDR3 sequences, 15% to 20% of them singletons; the top ten hold around 28%. The sequencing here drew on PBMCs, mostly from graft donor cells, taken 360 days after TCRalphabeta/CD19-depleted stem cell transplant. The receptors were sampled from a boy in the first two years of life who had a stem cell transplant for Wiskott-Aldrich syndrome, so the T cells may come from the graft donor. Each CDR3 is given with its conserved first and last residue. A D gene is named only where the DNA matches it firmly. For some rows the clone size is stated as once, few or many, or as a class when expanded; others skip it.

>-|-|TRBJ1-4|TRBV10-3
CAISESSRNNEKLFF
TGTGCCATCAGTGAGTCCAGTAGAAATAATGAAAAACTGTTTTTT
>-|-|TRBJ1-5|TRBV28
CASSFLGQPQHF
TGTGCCAGCAGTTTTTTGGGACAGCCCCAGCATTTT
>TRBD2|-|TRBJ2-1|TRBV12-3/TRBV12-4
CASSSGTGLAYNEQFF
TGTGCCAGCAGTTCCGGAACGGGACTAGCGTACAATGAGCAGTTCTTC
>-|-|TRBJ2-1|TRBV24-1
CATSDWRGASSYNEQFF
TGTGCCACCAGTGACTGGAGGGGGGCGAGCTCCTACAATGAGCAGTTCTTC
>-|few|TRBJ1-6|TRBV6-5
CASSYSRGYNSPLHF
TGTGCCAGCAGTTACTCGCGGGGTTATAATTCACCCCTCCACTTT
>TRBD1|-|TRBJ1-2|TRBV5-1
CASSGKGTGFYGYTF
TGCGCCAGCAGCGGAAAAGGGACAGGGTTCTATGGCTACACCTTC
>TRBD2|-|TRBJ2-7|TRBV6-1
CASRGLAGGPGQYF
TGTGCCAGCAGGGGACTAGCGGGAGGGCCCGGGCAGTACTTC
>-|-|TRBJ2-3|TRBV10-3
CAISVGRTGEGDTQYF
TGTGCCATCAGTGTAGGGAGAACAGGGGAGGGAGATACGCAGTATTTT
>TRBD2|once|TRBJ2-3|TRBV5-1
CASSLTIAGFTDTQYF
TGCGCCAGCAGCTTGACCATAGCGGGCTTCACAGATACGCAGTATTTT
>TRBD1|many|TRBJ1-5|TRBV11-2
CASSPGGTNQPQHF
TGTGCCAGCAGCCCAGGGGGGACGAATCAGCCCCAGCATTTT
>TRBD2|-|TRBJ2-1|TRBV3-1
CASSQDRSGSNEQFF
TGTGCCAGCAGCCAAGATCGTAGCGGGAGTAATGAGCAGTTCTTC
>-|-|TRBJ2-3|TRBV20-1
CSYRQSYSSTDTQYF
TGCAGTTACCGACAATCCTATTCTAGCACAGATACGCAGTATTTT
>-|-|TRBJ2-2|TRBV7-2
CASSFGRRKTNTGELFF
TGTGCCAGCAGCTTTGGACGGAGAAAGACCAACACCGGGGAGCTGTTTTTT
>TRBD2|few|TRBJ2-7|TRBV11-2
CASSFGRREGLRSYEQYF
TGTGCCAGCAGCTTCGGTCGGCGGGAGGGCCTTCGCTCCTACGAGCAGTACTTC
>TRBD1|-|TRBJ1-4|TRBV12-3/TRBV12-4
CASADRGNEKLFF
TGTGCCAGCGCCGACAGGGGTAATGAAAAACTGTTTTTT
>-|-|TRBJ1-5|TRBV28
CASSVVYQPQHF
TGTGCCAGCAGCGTGGTGTATCAGCCCCAGCATTTT
>-|few|TRBJ2-4|TRBV20-1
CSARGISPKNIQYF
TGCAGTGCTAGAGGGATCTCCCCCAAAAACATTCAGTACTTC
>-|few|TRBJ2-5|TRBV7-9
CASSLQTYGETQYF
TGTGCCAGCAGCTTACAGACATACGGGGAGACCCAGTACTTC
>TRBD2|-|TRBJ2-3|TRBV27
CASSPTWTSGTDTQYF
TGTGCCAGCAGTCCGACTTGGACTAGCGGAACAGATACGCAGTATTTT
>-|-|TRBJ1-6|TRBV5-1
CASKGSPDNSPLHF
TGCGCCAGCAAAGGGTCTCCTGATAATTCACCCCTCCACTTT
>TRBD2|-|TRBJ2-1|TRBV3-1
CATGLAGVDEQFF
TGTGCCACGGGGCTAGCGGGGGTGGATGAGCAGTTCTTC
>-|-|TRBJ2-1|TRBV5-1
CASSLARFGGGCRASYNEQFF
TGCGCCAGCAGCTTGGCCAGGTTTGGGGGTGGTTGCCGGGCCTCCTACAATGAGCAGTTCTTC
>TRBD1|-|TRBJ2-4|TRBV5-5
CASSLWGQGAWAKNIQYF
TGTGCCAGCAGCTTGTGGGGACAGGGGGCTTGGGCCAAAAACATTCAGTACTTC
>-|-|TRBJ1-5|TRBV12-3/TRBV12-4
CASSLKGYQPQHF
TGTGCCAGCAGTTTAAAAGGGTATCAGCCCCAGCATTTT
>TRBD2|-|TRBJ2-7|TRBV7-2
CASSSLAGGLYEQYF
TGTGCCAGCAGCAGTCTAGCGGGAGGCCTCTACGAGCAGTACTTC
>-|-|TRBJ1-5|TRBV7-7
CASSSGMDQPQHF
TGTGCCAGCAGCTCAGGAATGGATCAGCCCCAGCATTTT
>-|-|TRBJ2-5|TRBV12-3/TRBV12-4
CASRWGLQETQYF
TGTGCCAGCAGGTGGGGTCTCCAAGAGACCCAGTACTTC
>-|-|TRBJ2-7|TRBV19
CASSIAATGNEQYF
TGTGCCAGTAGTATAGCGGCGACAGGCAACGAGCAGTACTTC
>-|few|TRBJ2-7|TRBV6-2/TRBV6-3
CASSYRRENYEQYF
TGTGCCAGCAGTTACCGCAGAGAGAACTACGAGCAGTACTTC
>TRBD2|-|TRBJ2-1|TRBV5-1
CASSFNGRAYNEQFF
TGCGCCAGCAGCTTTAACGGGAGGGCCTACAATGAGCAGTTCTTC
>TRBD2|few|TRBJ2-1|TRBV4-1
CASSQAPRGGNNEQFF
TGCGCCAGCAGCCAAGCGCCGCGGGGGGGAAACAATGAGCAGTTCTTC
>TRBD2|-|TRBJ2-1|TRBV7-2
CASSLDSRGSEQFF
TGTGCCAGCAGCTTAGACTCGCGGGGGAGTGAGCAGTTCTTC
>TRBD1|-|TRBJ1-5|TRBV29-1
CSVECGTGENQPQHF
TGCAGCGTTGAATGTGGGACAGGGGAAAATCAGCCCCAGCATTTT
>TRBD1|-|TRBJ1-1|TRBV7-9
CASHPPGGGNTEAFF
TGTGCCAGCCACCCTCCAGGGGGAGGAAACACTGAAGCCTTCTTT
>-|-|TRBJ2-2|TRBV7-9
CASSLGPRGTEELFF
TGTGCCAGCAGCTTAGGCCCCAGGGGTACCGAGGAGCTGTTTTTT
>TRBD2|-|TRBJ2-5|TRBV5-1
CASSPRTSGGVYQETQYF
TGCGCCAGCAGCCCTCGCACTAGCGGGGGAGTATACCAAGAGACCCAGTACTTC
>-|-|TRBJ1-5|TRBV10-2
CASKDFNQPQHF
TGCGCCAGCAAGGACTTTAATCAGCCCCAGCATTTT
>-|-|TRBJ1-1|TRBV29-1
CSVLQGGYTEAFF
TGCAGCGTACTACAGGGAGGTTACACTGAAGCTTTCTTT
>TRBD1|few|TRBJ2-7|TRBV25-1
CASSLGDRRLGEQYF
TGTGCCAGCAGTCTTGGGGACAGGCGGTTGGGAGAGCAGTACTTC
>TRBD1|few|TRBJ2-4|TRBV6-5
CASSYGGTGVFIQYF
TGTGCCAGCAGTTACGGTGGGACAGGGGTCTTCATTCAGTACTTC
>-|many|TRBJ2-3|TRBV29-1
CSVGGEADTQYF
TGCAGCGTTGGGGGGGAAGCAGATACGCAGTATTTT
>-|-|TRBJ2-2|TRBV4-1
CASSRRALTGELFF
TGCGCCAGCAGCCGGCGGGCCCTAACCGGGGAGCTGTTTTTT
>TRBD2|-|TRBJ2-7|TRBV20-1
CSAEEGLATYEQYF
TGCAGTGCTGAAGAGGGACTAGCAACCTACGAGCAGTACTTC
>TRBD2|few|TRBJ2-1|TRBV5-1
CASSLAKTSVYNEQFF
TGCGCCAGCAGCTTGGCCAAGACTAGCGTCTACAATGAGCAGTTCTTC
>TRBD1|few|TRBJ2-7|TRBV6-2/TRBV6-3
CASSYGTGIEQYF
TGTGCCAGCAGTTACGGGACAGGAATCGAGCAGTACTTC
>TRBD2|few|TRBJ2-3|TRBV12-3/TRBV12-4
CASSWTSGRDTQYF
TGTGCCAGCAGTTGGACTAGCGGGAGAGATACGCAGTATTTT
>-|few|TRBJ2-3|TRBV7-2
CASSLAFQKLDTQYF
TGTGCCAGCAGCTTAGCTTTCCAAAAATTGGATACGCAGTATTTT
>-|-|TRBJ2-6|TRBV4-2
CASSPQGGPFSGANVLTF
TGTGCCAGCAGCCCCCAGGGGGGCCCCTTCTCTGGGGCCAACGTCCTGACTTTC
>TRBD1|few|TRBJ1-1|TRBV7-6
CASSFLTGVNTEAFF
TGTGCCAGCAGCTTCCTCACAGGGGTCAACACTGAAGCTTTCTTT
>TRBD1|-|TRBJ2-7|TRBV20-1
CSAGGQGPTNRAYEQYF
TGCAGTGCTGGAGGACAGGGCCCCACGAACCGTGCCTACGAGCAGTACTTC
>-|-|TRBJ2-7|TRBV6-5
CASSHGGGEQYF
TGTGCCAGCAGTCACGGGGGAGGCGAGCAGTACTTC
>-|few|TRBJ2-7|TRBV20-1
CSARGGWAEQYF
TGCAGTGCTAGGGGCGGCTGGGCCGAGCAGTACTTC
>TRBD2|few|TRBJ2-1|TRBV5-1
CASSQGLAGTEQFF
TGCGCCAGCAGCCAGGGACTAGCGGGGACTGAGCAGTTCTTC
>-|-|TRBJ1-5|TRBV12-3/TRBV12-4
CASSFWAHSNQPQHF
TGTGCCAGCAGTTTTTGGGCCCATAGCAATCAGCCCCAGCATTTT
>TRBD2|-|TRBJ2-7|TRBV7-2
CASSFPRGLAAQYF
TGTGCCAGCAGCTTCCCACGCGGACTAGCTGCGCAGTACTTC
>-|-|TRBJ2-7|TRBV3-1
CASSQEDSFQGYEQYF
TGTGCCAGCAGCCAAGAAGACTCCTTCCAGGGTTACGAGCAGTACTTC
>-|few|TRBJ2-7|TRBV11-2
CASSFRPGKGTNEQYF
TGTGCCAGCAGCTTCCGTCCAGGGAAGGGGACAAACGAGCAGTACTTC
>TRBD1|-|TRBJ2-3|TRBV12-3/TRBV12-4
CTCSLGWGTAQGTDTQYF
TGTACCTGCAGTTTAGGTTGGGGGACAGCCCAAGGAACAGATACGCAGTATTTT
>-|-|TRBJ2-3|TRBV7-9
CASSLAWDFLADTQYF
TGTGCCAGCAGCTTAGCCTGGGACTTCCTAGCAGATACGCAGTATTTT
>-|few|TRBJ2-3|TRBV9
CASSVGPDTTDTQYF
TGTGCCAGCAGCGTAGGCCCTGACACAACAGATACGCAGTATTTT